The 9 T cell receptor beta chains reported below all come from one sample, sequenced in a study of regulatory T cells in long-lasting Graves disease (dated by TCRdb to about 2021). The library was generated by multiplex PCR. Sequencing used an Illumina HiSeq 4000. CDR3 regions were amplified by Arm-PCR with iRepertoire HTBI primers to construct TCR beta libraries. Starting from the raw public reads, TCRdb applied fastp trimming at Q25, assembled clones with MiXCR and retained in-frame beta chains. Here each entry gathers all rows of one CDR3 protein and keeps the most common genes and DNA. The sample records fewer than 450,000 distinct CDR3 sequences, over 12% of which are singletons. Together, the top ten hold over 7.5% of the sample. Sample time point, as interpreted from the label and publication: newly diagnosed GD, antithyroid drugs for less than 3 months. For both TCR sequencing and RNA sequencing, RNA was extracted from PBMCs using TRIzol.

The same sample was also studied in work on T cells in Graves' hyperthyroidism and ophthalmopathy.

The sample in question was peripheral blood mononuclear cells (PBMCs), obtained at new diagnosis, from a patient treated with antithyroid drugs. Source of these receptors: a woman aged 40 to 50 with Graves disease. Donor details come from another sample of the same person, matched by shared clones.

This clonotype showed up many times. This sequence joins TRBV20-1 and TRBJ2-3, with 12 bases that match TRBD2. Germline CDR1 DFQATT, CDR2 SNEGSKA (reference sequence). This CDR3 has 15 amino acids. V lost 6 bases, J lost 3 bases, and 7 bases stayed unmatched. This CDR3 is CSASGLAGGTDTQYF. For the CDR3, the DNA is TGCAGTGCATCGGGACTAGCGGGTGGTACAGATACGCAGTATTTT.

This clonotype was seen a few times. J is TRBJ2-1 and V is TRBV27; tentatively, D is TRBD1 (6 bases). V was clipped by 7 bases and J by 9 bases, with 19 bases between them. The V gene's germline CDR1 is MNHEY and CDR2 SMNVEV (reference sequence). This CDR3 comprises 14 residues. CDR3 in DNA: TGTGCCAGCATTACGGCTGAGGGGGTGGGTGAGCAGTTCTTC. This sequence encodes CASITAEGVGEQFF.

This clonotype has at least ten counts. This chain uses TRBV19 with TRBJ2-2, with 9 positions matching TRBD1. The V and J ends lost 5 bases and 6 bases, in that order; junction bases with no gene match: 10. The CDR3 is 16 amino acids. Looked up from germline, CDR1 is LNHDA and CDR2 is SQIVND (reference sequence). DNA of the CDR3: TGTGCCAGTAGTCCGGCGGCGGGACAGGGCGCCGGGGAGCTGTTTTTT. Translated, it gives CASSPAAGQGAGELFF.

The genes are TRBV11-2 and TRBJ2-4, with TRBD2 matching 10 bases. This CDR3 contains 19 residues. Germline CDR1 SGHAT, CDR2 FQNNGV. The trim removed 6 bases at V and 1 base at J, leaving 15 bases unmatched. CDR3 sequence (DNA): TGTGCCAGCAGAAGTGTCAGGGGCCTAGCGGGAGAGGCCAAAAACATTCAGTACTTC. Its translation is CASRSVRGLAGEAKNIQYF.

This clonotype has just a few counts. The chain links TRBV7-2 to TRBJ1-6; perhaps TRBD1 as D (5 bases). V was trimmed by 5 bases and J by 7 bases, leaving 12 bases between them. Per the germline V gene, CDR1 is SGHTA and CDR2 is FQGNSA. The CDR3 contains 14 residues. This chain's CDR3 is CASSLWGVNSPLHF. The DNA of the CDR3 is TGTGCCAGCAGCCTTTGGGGGGTGAATTCACCCCTCCACTTT.

The table lists this clonotype with many counts. This sequence joins TRBV27 and TRBJ2-1; 7 bases are shared with TRBD2. Looked up from germline, CDR1 is MNHEY and CDR2 is SMNVEV (reference sequence). The CDR3 spans 15 residues. Unmatched junction bases numbered 5, after V lost 4 bases and J lost 2 bases. The CDR3, as DNA: TGTGCCAGCAGTTCGAGCCGGGAGGCCTACAATGAGCAGTTCTTC. This sequence encodes CASSSSREAYNEQFF.

This clonotype was found many times. CDR3 bases: TGTGCCAGCAGCCCCGAGGGTAGCGGACCCTACGAGCAGTACTTC. This gives the protein CASSPEGSGPYEQYF. The chain links TRBV12-3 or TRBV12-4 to TRBJ2-7; perhaps TRBD2 as D (6 bases). The V gene lost 6 bases and the J gene lost 2 bases, with 17 bases spanning the gap. The CDR3 runs 15 residues.

This clonotype was picked up a small number of times. The gene calls are TRBV5-8 and TRBJ1-5; D unclear. CDR3 size: 18 residues. V shed 0 bases and J shed 0 bases, with 16 bases lying between them. Germline V gene sequence: CDR1 SGHTS, CDR2 YDEGEE. The CDR3 nucleotides are TGTGCCAGCAGCTTGGGGAGTCAGGCGACCCATAGCAATCAGCCCCAGCATTTT. This translates into CASSLGSQATHSNQPQHF.

The chain carries TRBV7-2 and TRBJ1-3; D uncertain. The ends were cut back, 5 bases at V and 0 bases at J, with 17 bases in the middle. The germline gives CDR1 SGHTA, CDR2 FQGNSA. CDR3 size: 17 residues. DNA for the CDR3: TGTGCCAGCAGCCCCATGGCAGTGCGTATCTCTGGAAACACCATATATTTT. Amino acids: CASSPMAVRISGNTIYF. The whole variable domain, filled in from reference TRBV7-2 and TRBJ1-3, reads GAGVSQSPSNKVTEKGKDVELRCDPISGHTALYWYRQSLGQGLEFLIYFQGNSAPDKSGLPSDRFSAERTGGSVSTLTIQRTQQEDSAVYLCASSPMAVRISGNTIYFGEGSWLTVV.